This T cell receptor (beta chain) emerged from a study of blood T cell repertoires in COVID-19. About the research overall: The United States, Italy and Spain were the sources of the acute and convalescent COVID-19 samples.

Study processing details: The authors estimated nucleated cell counts from reference gene primer amplification. Repertoires were generated with immunoSEQ multiplex PCR, while TCRdb's copy carries only in-frame clones and drops some. V and J calls and clone size come straight from that table; D and trimming were deduced from the DNA. The sample lists roughly 80,000 clones; about 90% were seen once. The CDR3 consists of 13 residues. Trimming cost V 11 bases and J 6 bases; bases outside gene matches: 6. Germline V gives CDR1 SNHLY, CDR2 FYNNEI. This sequence joins TRBV2 and TRBJ1-6, with 8 bases fitting TRBD1. The clonotype was recovered from a man aged 50-59 years with active COVID-19. The source material was peripheral blood. The CDR3 is CAAGGQGNSPLHF. CDR3 nucleotide sequence: TGTGCCGCAGGCGGACAGGGTAATTCACCCCTCCACTTT. Supplemented by reference TRBV2 and TRBJ1-6, the full variable domain reads EPEVTQTPSHQVTQMGQEVILRCVPISNHLYFYWYRQILGQKVEFLVSFYNNEISEKSEIFDDQFSVERPDGSNFTLKIRSTKLEDSAMYFCAAGGQGNSPLHFGNGTRLTVT.